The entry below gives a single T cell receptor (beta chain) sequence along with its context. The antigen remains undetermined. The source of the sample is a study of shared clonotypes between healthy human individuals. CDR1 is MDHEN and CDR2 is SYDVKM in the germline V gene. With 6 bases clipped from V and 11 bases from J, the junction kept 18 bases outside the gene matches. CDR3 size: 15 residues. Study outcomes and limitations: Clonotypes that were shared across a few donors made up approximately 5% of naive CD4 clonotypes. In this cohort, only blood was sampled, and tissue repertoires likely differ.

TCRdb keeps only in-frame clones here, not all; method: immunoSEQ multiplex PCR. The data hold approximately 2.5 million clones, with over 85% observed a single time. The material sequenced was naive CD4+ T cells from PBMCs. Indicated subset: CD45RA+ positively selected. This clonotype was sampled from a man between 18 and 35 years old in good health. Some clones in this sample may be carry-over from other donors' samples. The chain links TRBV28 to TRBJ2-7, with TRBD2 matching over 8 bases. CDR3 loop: CASSAQWEPGGKKYF. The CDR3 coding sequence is TGTGCCAGCAGCGCCCAATGGGAGCCGGGAGGGAAGAAGTACTTC. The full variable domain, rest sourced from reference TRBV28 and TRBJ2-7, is DVKVTQSSRYLVKRTGEKVFLECVQDMDHENMFWYRQDPGLGLRLIYFSYDVKMKEKGDIPEGYSVSREKKERFSLILESASTNQTSMYLCASSAQWEPGGKKYFGPGTRLTVT.